The 21 T cell receptor beta chains listed next were all sequenced from one sample in a study of T cell responses to AZD1222 COVID-19 vaccine. The table came from immunoSEQ multiplex PCR; TCRdb's copy has only in-frame clones and leaves some out. The sample has 100,000 or so clones; about 88% are singletons. This specimen was peripheral blood, taken on day 0 of AZD1222 vaccination. The receptor set was obtained from an adult in good health.

This clone was detected once. This sequence joins TRBV23-1 and TRBJ2-7, with 8 bases aligning to TRBD2. TRBV23-1 is marked as an open reading frame, function uncertain. CDR3 length: 14 amino acids. The V and J ends lost 7 bases and 6 bases, in that order; junction bases with no gene match: 11. The CDR3 here is CASKGRGETAEQYF. The CDR3 coding sequence is TGCGCCAGCAAGGGGCGGGGGGAAACTGCCGAGCAGTACTTC.

The chain carries TRBV7-2 and TRBJ2-1, with D perhaps matching TRBD1 (5 bases). The germline V gene encodes CDR1 SGHTA and CDR2 FQGNSA. The V end lost 1 base, the J end lost 9 bases, and 13 bases lay between the germline ends. CDR3 length: 14 amino acids. The CDR3 region has the DNA TGTGCCAGCAGCTTAGTGGTTCATGGGGCTGAGCAGTTCTTC. The encoded protein is CASSLVVHGAEQFF.

The V gene is TRBV9, the J gene TRBJ1-5, with D possibly being TRBD1 (5 bases). Germline V gives CDR1 SGDLS, CDR2 YYNGEE. V dropped 0 bases and J dropped 4 bases, with 11 bases sitting between them. CDR3 length: 15 amino acids. The CDR3: CASSVEGNINQPQHF. The CDR3 region has the DNA TGTGCCAGCAGCGTAGAGGGGAATATAAATCAGCCCCAGCATTTT.

V and J are TRBV10-3 and TRBJ1-3, with D possibly being TRBD1 (5 bases). Germline V lookup: CDR1 ENHRY, CDR2 SYGVKD. The CDR3 loop spans 17 amino acids. V lost 3 bases, J lost 0 bases, and 15 bases lay in between. CDR3 region: CAISDPWGKDSGNTIYF. DNA of the CDR3: TGTGCCATCAGTGATCCTTGGGGGAAAGACTCTGGAAACACCATATATTTT.

Note on this clone: A read error may produce the germline difference seen at one junction end. The rearrangement uses TRBV10-3 and TRBJ1-1, with a possible D match to TRBD1 (6 bases). Germline V CDR1 and CDR2: ENHRY, SYGVKD. This CDR3 spans 15 amino acids. CDR3 sequence reads: CAISESDRKNTEAFF. For the CDR3, the DNA is TGCGCCATCAGTGAGTCGGACAGAAAGAACACTGAAGCTTTCTTT.

The DNA for the CDR3 is TGCGCCAGCAGTGGGACGGGAGCTACCACAGATACGCAGTATTTT. This gives the protein CASSGTGATTDTQYF. The rearrangement uses TRBV10-1 and TRBJ2-3; tentatively, D is TRBD2 (6 bases). There are 15 residues in the CDR3. The germline V gene has CDR1 WNHNN and CDR2 SYGVQD (reference sequence). V was pared by 4 bases and J by 2 bases, with 13 bases between.

This rearrangement joins TRBV20-1 to TRBJ1-5; D is perhaps TRBD1 (6 bases). The V end lost 3 bases, the J end lost 0 bases, and 12 bases lay between the germline ends. The CDR3 totals 15 residues. Germline lookup yields CDR1 DFQATT and CDR2 SNEGSKA (reference sequence). The DNA for the CDR3 is TGCAGTGCTAGTAGGACAGCCCATAGCAATCAGCCCCAGCATTTT. Protein product: CSASRTAHSNQPQHF.

V gene TRBV5-8 combines with J gene TRBJ1-5; D is unresolved. The CDR3 length is 14 residues. Germline V gene data show CDR1 as SGHTS and CDR2 as YDEGEE. Trimming removed 1 base from V and 4 bases from J, with 9 bases in between. The DNA for the CDR3 is TGTGCCAGCAGCTTGAACTACGGGAATCAGCCCCAGCATTTT. The encoded protein is CASSLNYGNQPQHF. Full variable domain (missing parts from reference TRBV5-8 and TRBJ1-5): EAGVTQSPTHLIKTRGQQATLRCSPISGHTSVYWYQQALGLGLQFLLWYDEGEERNRGNFPPRFSGRQFPNYSSELNVNALELEDSALYLCASSLNYGNQPQHFGDGTRLSIL.

This clone was detected only once. J is TRBJ1-2 and V is TRBV7-9, with a weak D call TRBD1 (5 bases). Between the trimmed V and J ends, which lost 5 bases and 5 bases, there was a span of 15 bases. The CDR3 runs 14 residues. Germline V CDR1 and CDR2: SEHNR, FQNEAQ (reference sequence). Here the CDR3 reads CASSLGPEEYGYTF. CDR3 nucleotide sequence: TGTGCCAGCAGCCTGGGACCGGAAGAGTATGGCTACACCTTC.

The chain links TRBV3-1 (or the pseudogene TRBV3-2) to TRBJ1-1, with D possibly being TRBD1 (5 bases). Per germline, CDR1 LGHDT and CDR2 YNNKEL (reference sequence). The V end was cut by 1 base, the J end by 11 bases, with 11 bases between. This CDR3 has 12 amino acids. The CDR3 DNA reads as TGTGCCAGCAGCCAAGGGGGGACGGTCGCTTTCTTT. Translated, it gives CASSQGGTVAFF.

This chain uses TRBV7-2 with TRBJ2-5; 12 nucleotides agree with TRBD2. The CDR3 sequence is 15 residues long. With V trimmed by 4 bases and J by 2 bases, 2 bases remained unmatched. Looked up from germline, CDR1 is SGHTA and CDR2 is FQGNSA. CDR3: CASSSLAGGQETQYF. For the CDR3, the DNA is TGTGCCAGCAGCTCGCTAGCGGGAGGGCAAGAGACCCAGTACTTC.

The V gene is TRBV2, the J gene TRBJ1-1, with TRBD1 as a possible D gene (6 bases). CDR1 and CDR2 (germline): SNHLY, FYNNEI. The CDR3 has 14 residues. V lost 10 bases and J 0 bases, leaving 15 bases between the germline ends. The CDR3: CATTSQGLNTEAFF. DNA of the CDR3: TGTGCCACAACATCACAGGGCTTGAACACTGAAGCTTTCTTT.

The chain carries TRBV5-8 and TRBJ1-5; D uncertain. CDR1 and CDR2 from the germline V gene are SGHTS and YDEGEE. V was shortened by 0 bases and J by 1 base, with 8 bases between the two germline ends. This CDR3 comprises 15 residues. The CDR3 reads CASSLARSSNQPQHF. In nucleotides, the CDR3 is TGTGCCAGCAGCTTGGCGCGATCGAGCAATCAGCCCCAGCATTTT.

V gene TRBV5-4 combines with J gene TRBJ2-1, with 8 positions matching TRBD1. Looked up from germline, CDR1 is SGHNT and CDR2 is YYREEE (reference sequence). The ends lost 3 bases at V and 7 bases at J; junction bases unmatched: 6. CDR3 size: 14 residues. CDR3 DNA: TGTGCCAGCAGCTACGACAGGGGCGTGAATGAGCAGTTCTTC. Translating gives CASSYDRGVNEQFF.

V is TRBV10-1 and J is TRBJ2-1; 14 nucleotides agree with TRBD2. The CDR3 spans 15 residues. V shed 4 bases, J shed 6 bases, and the junction held 2 bases outside the gene matches. Germline V gives CDR1 WNHNN, CDR2 SYGVQD (reference sequence). This chain's CDR3 is CASSGLAGGPNEQFF. CDR3 DNA: TGCGCCAGCAGTGGACTAGCGGGAGGGCCCAATGAGCAGTTCTTC.

The V call is TRBV6-6, the J call TRBJ2-7, with D uncertain. The germline V gene has CDR1 MNHNY and CDR2 SVGAGI (reference sequence). The CDR3 loop spans 13 amino acids. Trimming took 4 bases from V and 2 from J, leaving 9 bases between them. The CDR3 loop reads CASSSPGPYEQYF. DNA of the CDR3: TGTGCCAGCAGTTCACCAGGCCCCTACGAGCAGTACTTC.

This chain uses TRBV24-1 with TRBJ1-1, with D unclear. The CDR3 spans 13 residues. The germline CDR1 and CDR2 sequences are KGHDR and SFDVKD. Trimming removed 4 bases at V and 5 bases at J, with 10 bases between. The CDR3 is CATSDSWGTEAFF. The CDR3 DNA sequence: TGTGCCACCAGTGACTCCTGGGGTACTGAAGCTTTCTTT.

The CDR3 DNA is TGTGCCGGGGGGACAAGTAATTCACCCCTCCACTTT. Protein: CAGGTSNSPLHF. V usage is TRBV30 and J usage is TRBJ1-6; TRBD1 is a possible D gene (6 bases). Trimming took 8 bases from V and 6 from J, leaving 11 bases between them. There are 12 residues in the CDR3. Germline values: CDR1 GTSNPN, CDR2 SVGIG (reference sequence). Variable domain in full (rest from reference TRBV30 and TRBJ1-6): SQTIHQWPATLVQPVGSPLSLECTVEGTSNPNLYWYRQAAGRGLQLLFYSVGIGQISSEVPQNLSASRPQDRQFILSSKKLLLSDSGFYLCAGGTSNSPLHFGNGTRLTVT.

The V gene is TRBV27, the J gene TRBJ1-5, with 9 bases identical to TRBD1. The V gene end was trimmed by 8 bases and the J gene end by 7 bases; junction bases not matched to a gene: 15. CDR3 length equals 16 residues. From germline, CDR1 is MNHEY and CDR2 SMNVEV (reference sequence). CDR3 coding DNA: TGTGCCAGCCCCTTCCGGGGACAGGGAGTGTTCCAGCCCCAGCATTTT. Residues: CASPFRGQGVFQPQHF.

The V gene is TRBV11-1, the J gene TRBJ2-1; D may be TRBD1 (6 bases). Germline CDR1 reads SGHAT; CDR2 reads FQDESV (reference sequence). Trimming cost V 5 bases and J 12 bases, with 14 bases left between them. CDR3 size: 12 residues. CDR3 sequence reads: CASSDLDSGQFF. The DNA for the CDR3 is TGTGCCAGCAGCGACTTGGACAGCGGGCAGTTCTTC.

V gene TRBV5-1 combines with J gene TRBJ2-2, with 10 bases fitting TRBD1. CDR3 length equals 14 residues. Germline trimming cut 3 bases from V and 6 bases from J; bases unmatched to any gene: 2. The germline V gene encodes CDR1 SGHRS and CDR2 YFSETQ. The CDR3 sequence is CASSSGTGAGELFF. CDR3 DNA sequence: TGCGCCAGCAGCTCCGGGACAGGGGCCGGGGAGCTGTTTTTT.